This TCR beta chain was recorded in a study of control samples from healthy donors and cancer patients. Germline CDR1 is MNHNS and CDR2 is SASEGT. CDR3 length equals 16 residues. Trimming took 2 bases from V and 4 from J, leaving 14 bases between them. Libraries were prepared by immunoSEQ multiplex PCR; TCRdb keeps only in-frame clonotypes and omits some of them. The sample holds fewer than 120,000 clones, around 89% seen once. The sample taken for sequencing was PBMCs. The origin of this receptor is a woman aged 60-75 years with lung cancer. The gene calls are TRBV6-1 and TRBJ2-2; D might be TRBD1 (6 bases). CDR3 in amino acids: CASSELGQTVTGELFF. In nucleotides, the CDR3 is TGTGCCAGCAGTGAACTAGGACAGACCGTCACCGGGGAGCTGTTTTTT.